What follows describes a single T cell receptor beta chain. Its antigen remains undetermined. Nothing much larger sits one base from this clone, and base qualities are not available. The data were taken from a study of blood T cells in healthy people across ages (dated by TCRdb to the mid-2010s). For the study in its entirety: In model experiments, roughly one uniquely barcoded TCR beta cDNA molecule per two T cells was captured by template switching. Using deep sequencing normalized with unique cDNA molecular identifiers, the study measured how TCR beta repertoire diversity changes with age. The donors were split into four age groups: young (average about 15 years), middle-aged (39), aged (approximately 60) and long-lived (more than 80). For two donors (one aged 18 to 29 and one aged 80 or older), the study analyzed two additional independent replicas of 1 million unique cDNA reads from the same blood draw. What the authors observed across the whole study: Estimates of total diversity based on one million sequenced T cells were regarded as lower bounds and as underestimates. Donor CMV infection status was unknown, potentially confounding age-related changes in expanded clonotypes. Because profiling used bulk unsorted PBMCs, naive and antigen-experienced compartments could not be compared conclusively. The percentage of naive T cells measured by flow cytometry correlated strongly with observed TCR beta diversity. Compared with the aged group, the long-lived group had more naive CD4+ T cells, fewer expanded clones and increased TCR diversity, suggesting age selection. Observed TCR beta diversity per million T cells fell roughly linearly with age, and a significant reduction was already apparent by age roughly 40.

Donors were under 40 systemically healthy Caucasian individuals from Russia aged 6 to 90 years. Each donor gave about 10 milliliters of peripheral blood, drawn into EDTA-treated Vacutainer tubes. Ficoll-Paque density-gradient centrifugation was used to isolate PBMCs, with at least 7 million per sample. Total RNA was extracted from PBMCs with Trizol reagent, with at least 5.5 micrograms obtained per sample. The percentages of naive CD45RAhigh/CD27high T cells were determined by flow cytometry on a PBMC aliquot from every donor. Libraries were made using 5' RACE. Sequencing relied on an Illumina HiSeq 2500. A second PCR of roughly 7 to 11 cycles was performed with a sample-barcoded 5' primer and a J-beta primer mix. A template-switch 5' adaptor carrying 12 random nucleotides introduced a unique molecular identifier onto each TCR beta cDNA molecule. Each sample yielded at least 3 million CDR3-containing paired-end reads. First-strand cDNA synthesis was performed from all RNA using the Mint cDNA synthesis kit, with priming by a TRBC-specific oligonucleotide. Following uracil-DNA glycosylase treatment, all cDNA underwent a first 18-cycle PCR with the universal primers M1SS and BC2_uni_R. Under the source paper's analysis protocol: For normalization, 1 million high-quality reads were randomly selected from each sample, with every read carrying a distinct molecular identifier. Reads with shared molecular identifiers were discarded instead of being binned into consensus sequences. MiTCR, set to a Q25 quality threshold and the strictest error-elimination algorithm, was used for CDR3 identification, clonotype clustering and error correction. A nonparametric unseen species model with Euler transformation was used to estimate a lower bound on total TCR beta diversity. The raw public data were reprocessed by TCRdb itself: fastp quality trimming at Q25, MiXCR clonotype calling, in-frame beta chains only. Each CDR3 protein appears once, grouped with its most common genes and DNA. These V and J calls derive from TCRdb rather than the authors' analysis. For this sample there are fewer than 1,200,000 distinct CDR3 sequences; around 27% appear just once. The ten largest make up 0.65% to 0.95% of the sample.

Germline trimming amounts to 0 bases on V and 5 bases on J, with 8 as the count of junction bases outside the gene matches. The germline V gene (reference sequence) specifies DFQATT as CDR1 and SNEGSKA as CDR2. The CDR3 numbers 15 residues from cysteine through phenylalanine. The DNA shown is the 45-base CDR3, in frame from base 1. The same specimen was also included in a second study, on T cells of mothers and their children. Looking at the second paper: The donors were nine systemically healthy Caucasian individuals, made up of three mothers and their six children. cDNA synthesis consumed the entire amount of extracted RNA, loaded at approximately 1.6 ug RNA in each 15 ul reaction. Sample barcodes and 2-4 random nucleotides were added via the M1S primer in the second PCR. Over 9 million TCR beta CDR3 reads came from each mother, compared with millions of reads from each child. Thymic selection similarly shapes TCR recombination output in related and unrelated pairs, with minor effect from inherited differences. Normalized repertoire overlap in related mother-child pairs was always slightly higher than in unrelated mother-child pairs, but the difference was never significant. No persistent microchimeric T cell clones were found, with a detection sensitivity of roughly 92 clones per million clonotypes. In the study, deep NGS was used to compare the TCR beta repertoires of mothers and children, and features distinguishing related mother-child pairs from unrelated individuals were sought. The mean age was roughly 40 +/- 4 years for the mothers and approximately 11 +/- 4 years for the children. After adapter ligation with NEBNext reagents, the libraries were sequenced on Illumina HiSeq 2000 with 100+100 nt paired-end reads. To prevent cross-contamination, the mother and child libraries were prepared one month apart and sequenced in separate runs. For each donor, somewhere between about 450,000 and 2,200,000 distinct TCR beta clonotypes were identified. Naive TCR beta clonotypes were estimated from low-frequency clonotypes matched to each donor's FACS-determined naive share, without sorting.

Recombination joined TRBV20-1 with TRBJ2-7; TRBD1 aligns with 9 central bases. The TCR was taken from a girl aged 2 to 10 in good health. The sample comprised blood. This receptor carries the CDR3 CSARDPGTGSNEQYF. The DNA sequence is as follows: TGCAGTGCTAGAGACCCCGGGACAGGGTCCAACGAGCAGTACTTC.